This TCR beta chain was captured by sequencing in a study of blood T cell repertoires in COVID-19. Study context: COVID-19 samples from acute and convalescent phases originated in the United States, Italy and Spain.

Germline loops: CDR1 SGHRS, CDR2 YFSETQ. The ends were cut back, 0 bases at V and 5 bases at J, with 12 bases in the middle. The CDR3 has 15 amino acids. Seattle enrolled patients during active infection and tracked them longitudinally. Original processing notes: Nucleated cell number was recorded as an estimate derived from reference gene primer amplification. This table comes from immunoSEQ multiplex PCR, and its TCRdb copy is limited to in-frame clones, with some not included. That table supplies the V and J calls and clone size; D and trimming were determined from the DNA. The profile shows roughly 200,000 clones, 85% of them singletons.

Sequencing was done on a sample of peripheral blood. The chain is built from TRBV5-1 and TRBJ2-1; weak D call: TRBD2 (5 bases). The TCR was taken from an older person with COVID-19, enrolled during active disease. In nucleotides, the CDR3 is TGCGCCAGCAGCTTGGGAGATTGGGGAGACAATGAGCAGTTCTTC. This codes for CASSLGDWGDNEQFF.